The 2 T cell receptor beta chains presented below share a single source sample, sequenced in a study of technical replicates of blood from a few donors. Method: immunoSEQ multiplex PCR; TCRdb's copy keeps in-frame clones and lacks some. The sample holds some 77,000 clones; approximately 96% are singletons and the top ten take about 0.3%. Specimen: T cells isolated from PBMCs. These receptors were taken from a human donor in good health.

The chain's CDR3 is CASRGEQGFTDTQYF. The CDR3 DNA reads as TGTGCCAGCAGGGGCGAACAGGGGTTTACAGATACGCAGTATTTT. J is TRBJ2-3 and V is TRBV6-6; 7 bases fit TRBD1. From germline, CDR1 is MNHNY and CDR2 SVGAGI (reference sequence). J was trimmed by 3 bases and V by 6 bases; bases with no gene match: 9. The CDR3 runs to 15 residues.

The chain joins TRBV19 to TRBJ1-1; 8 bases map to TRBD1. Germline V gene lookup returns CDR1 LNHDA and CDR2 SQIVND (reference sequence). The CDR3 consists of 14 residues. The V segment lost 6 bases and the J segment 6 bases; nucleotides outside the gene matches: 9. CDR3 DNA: TGTGCCAGTAGCTCACAGGGGGTAAACGCTGAAGCTTTCTTT. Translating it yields CASSSQGVNAEAFF.